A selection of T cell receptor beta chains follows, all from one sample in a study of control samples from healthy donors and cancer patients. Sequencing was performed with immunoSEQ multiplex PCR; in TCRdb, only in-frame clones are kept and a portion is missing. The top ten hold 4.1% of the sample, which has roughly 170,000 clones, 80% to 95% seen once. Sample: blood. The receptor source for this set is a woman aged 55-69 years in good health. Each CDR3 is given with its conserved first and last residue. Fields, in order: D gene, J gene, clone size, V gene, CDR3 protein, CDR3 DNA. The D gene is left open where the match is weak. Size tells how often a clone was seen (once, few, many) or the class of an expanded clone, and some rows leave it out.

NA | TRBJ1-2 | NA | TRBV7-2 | CASSPDYGYTF | TGTGCCAGCAGCCCCGACTATGGCTACACCTTC
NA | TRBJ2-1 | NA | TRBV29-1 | CSVEGVRRQFF | TGCAGCGTTGAAGGAGTAAGGAGGCAGTTCTTC
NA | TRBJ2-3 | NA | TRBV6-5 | CASTGPASTDTQYF | TGTGCCAGCACCGGGCCCGCTAGCACAGATACGCAGTATTTT
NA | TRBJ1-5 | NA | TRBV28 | CASLRGGSNQPQHF | TGTGCCAGCTTAAGGGGAGGAAGCAATCAGCCCCAGCATTTT
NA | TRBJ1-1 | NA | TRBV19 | CASSIVNTEAFF | TGTGCCAGTAGTATCGTGAACACTGAAGCTTTCTTT
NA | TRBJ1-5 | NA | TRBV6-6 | CASSGGTADQPQHF | TGTGCCAGCAGTGGGGGGACTGCTGATCAGCCCCAGCATTTT
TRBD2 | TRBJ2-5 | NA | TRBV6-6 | CASTGGGAETQYF | TGTGCCAGCACGGGCGGGGGGGCCGAGACCCAGTACTTC
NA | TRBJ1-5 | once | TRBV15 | CATSPGRAGQPQHF | TGTGCCACCAGCCCTGGGAGGGCTGGTCAGCCCCAGCATTTT
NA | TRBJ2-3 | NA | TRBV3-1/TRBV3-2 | CASSQERAASTDTQYF | TGTGCCAGCAGCCAAGAACGGGCGGCTAGCACAGATACGCAGTATTTT
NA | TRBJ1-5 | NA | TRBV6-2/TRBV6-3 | CASSYLNRDNQPQHF | TGTGCCAGCAGTTACTTGAACCGAGACAATCAGCCCCAGCATTTT
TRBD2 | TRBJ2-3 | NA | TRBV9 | CASSVDPEFLAGGTDTQYF | TGTGCCAGCAGCGTAGATCCCGAATTTCTAGCGGGGGGCACAGATACGCAGTATTTT
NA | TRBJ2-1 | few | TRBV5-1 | CASSLPGSRNEQFF | TGCGCCAGCAGCTTGCCAGGGAGTCGAAATGAGCAGTTCTTC
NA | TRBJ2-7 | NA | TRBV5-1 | CASRTAGLPSYEQYF | TGCGCCAGCAGAACCGCAGGACTTCCCTCCTACGAGCAGTACTTC
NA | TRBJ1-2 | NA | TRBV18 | CASSPNPYGYTF | TGTGCCAGCTCACCTAACCCCTATGGCTACACCTTC
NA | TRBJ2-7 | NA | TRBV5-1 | CASRVEGGSEQYF | TGCGCCAGCAGGGTGGAGGGGGGCTCCGAGCAGTACTTC
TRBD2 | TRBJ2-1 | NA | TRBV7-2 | CASTPPGPGGNEQFF | TGTGCCAGCACCCCCCCTGGTCCGGGGGGTAATGAGCAGTTCTTC